This entry lists 26 T cell receptor beta chains sequenced from one sample in a study of T-cell reconstitution after alpha-beta-depleted transplantation in children. TCRbeta library preparation incorporated unique molecular identifiers. TCRdb analysed the PCR reads with MiXCR anew, one entry per CDR3 protein. This sample has 200,000 or so distinct CDR3 sequences, with 5.5% to 7% found just once. The starting material was PBMCs, obtained before TCRalphabeta/CD19-depleted stem cell transplant. These receptors originate from a girl under three years old with combined immunodeficiency, due to receive a stem cell transplant.

This clonotype has more than one count but fewer than ten. This chain's CDR3 is CSVEDPPEQTFYGYTF. The CDR3 nucleotides read TGCAGCGTTGAAGATCCCCCGGAGCAGACGTTCTATGGCTACACCTTC. The genes are TRBV29-1 and TRBJ1-2, with D uncertain. Germline V gene lookup returns CDR1 SQVTM and CDR2 ANQGSEA. CDR3 length: 16 amino acids. Trimming stripped 0 bases from V and 4 bases from J, with 18 bases between.

The chain is built from TRBV7-3 and TRBJ2-7, with D possibly matching TRBD1 (5 bases). From germline, CDR1 is SGHTA and CDR2 FQGTGA. V lost 5 bases and J 5 bases, leaving 10 bases between the germline ends. The CDR3 loop spans 12 amino acids. CDR3 in DNA: TGTGCCAGCAGCGCTGACAGTAACGAGCAGTACTTC. Translating it yields CASSADSNEQYF.

This clonotype was recorded a few times. The V gene is TRBV12-3 or TRBV12-4, the J gene TRBJ1-1, with D uncertain. The V end was cut by 5 bases, the J end by 5 bases, with 18 bases between. This CDR3 contains 15 residues. CDR3 nucleotides: TGTGCCAGCAGTCCACACGATAGCTACTTTACTGAAGCTTTCTTT. As protein: CASSPHDSYFTEAFF.

Many counts were recorded for this clonotype. The genes are TRBV3-1 and TRBJ2-1, with TRBD2 identical over 10 bases. V gave up 1 base and J gave up 7 bases; unmatched junction bases: 4. Germline CDR1 reads LGHDT; CDR2 reads YNNKEL (reference sequence). The CDR3 is made up of 15 amino acids. The DNA of the CDR3 is TGTGCCAGCAGCCAAGTAGCGGGGGGAAATAATGAGCAGTTCTTC. Translation gives CASSQVAGGNNEQFF.

This clonotype was recorded many times. V and J are TRBV6-1 and TRBJ2-7; D is perhaps TRBD1 (7 bases). Between the trimmed V and J ends, which lost 5 bases and 0 bases, there was a span of 17 bases. Germline CDR1 reads MNHNS; CDR2 reads SASEGT. The CDR3 has 16 residues. CDR3 in amino acids: CASSPPRGTDSYEQYF. CDR3 DNA sequence: TGTGCCAGCAGTCCACCCCGGGGGACAGACTCCTACGAGCAGTACTTC.

The chain carries TRBV4-3 and TRBJ1-2; weak D call: TRBD1 (6 bases). The V end was cut by 3 bases, the J end by 4 bases, with 18 bases between. CDR3 length: 16 amino acids. In germline, CDR1 is LGHNA, CDR2 YSLEER. The CDR3 region is CASSQIRTEQLYGYTF. For the CDR3, the DNA is TGCGCCAGCAGCCAGATTCGGACAGAACAGCTCTATGGCTACACCTTC.

This clonotype was recorded at least ten times. The rearrangement links TRBV7-2 to TRBJ2-7, with D possibly TRBD1 on 6 matching bases. This CDR3 is 13 amino acids long. The V and J ends lost 2 bases and 2 bases respectively, with 7 bases between them. Germline CDR1 is SGHTA and CDR2 is FQGNSA. Here the CDR3 reads CASSLRTAYEQYF. In DNA, the CDR3 is TGTGCCAGCAGCTTACGGACAGCCTACGAGCAGTACTTC. Using reference TRBV7-2 and TRBJ2-7 for the parts outside the CDR3, the full variable domain is GAGVSQSPSNKVTEKGKDVELRCDPISGHTALYWYRQSLGQGLEFLIYFQGNSAPDKSGLPSDRFSAERTGGSVSTLTIQRTQQEDSAVYLCASSLRTAYEQYFGPGTRLTVT.

This clonotype showed up many times. V and J are TRBV7-9 and TRBJ2-1; TRBD2 matches at 11 bases. The V gene end was trimmed by 1 base and the J gene end by 5 bases; junction bases not matched to a gene: 4. CDR1 is SEHNR, CDR2 FQNEAQ, per germline (reference sequence). The CDR3 contains 16 residues. The CDR3 DNA sequence: TGTGCCAGCAGCTTAGGTTTGGGACTAGCGGACAATGAGCAGTTCTTC. It specifies CASSLGLGLADNEQFF.

This clonotype was picked up many times. The chain is built from TRBV5-6 and TRBJ2-7; D may be TRBD2 (6 bases). Germline V gene sequence: CDR1 SGHDT, CDR2 YYEEEE. The V gene lost 10 bases and the J gene lost 0 bases, with 17 bases spanning the gap. The CDR3 runs to 14 residues. CDR3 sequence reads: CAVAYGGSSYEQYF. DNA for the CDR3: TGTGCCGTCGCTTACGGAGGGAGCTCCTACGAGCAGTACTTC. Full variable domain (outside the CDR3, taken from reference TRBV5-6 and TRBJ2-7): DAGVTQSPTHLIKTRGQQVTLRCSPKSGHDTVSWYQQALGQGPQFIFQYYEEEERQRGNFPDRFSGHQFPNYSSELNVNALLLGDSALYLCAVAYGGSSYEQYFGPGTRLTVT.

Ten or more counts support this clonotype. V usage is TRBV28 and J usage is TRBJ1-2, with no clear D. CDR1 is MDHEN, CDR2 SYDVKM, per germline. There are 13 residues in the CDR3. Trimming left V 2 bases short and J 2 bases short, with 6 bases between. CDR3 in DNA: TGTGCCAGCAGTTTACAACAGAACTATGGCTACACCTTC. Protein: CASSLQQNYGYTF.

In its sample, this clonotype was seen a few times. This chain links TRBV5-1 with TRBJ2-1; 12 nucleotides align to TRBD2. Germline V gives CDR1 SGHRS, CDR2 YFSETQ. The junction had 5 bases not matched to a gene; V was cut back by 4 bases and J by 3 bases. CDR3 size: 16 residues. CDR3 bases: TGCGCCAGCAGCCTAGGGACTAGCGGGTACTACAATGAGCAGTTCTTC. Its translation is CASSLGTSGYYNEQFF.

Comments on this clonotype: The conserved phenylalanine or tryptophan is not found at the CDR3 terminus, so this likely reflects a read error. This rearrangement joins TRBV12-5 to TRBJ2-1; 11 bases are a match to TRBD2. Germline V gene sequence: CDR1 LGHNT, CDR2 FRNRAP. The CDR3 covers 16 residues. Written as DNA, the CDR3 is TGTGTCTGTGACTTGGACGTAGCGGGGGGGCCGAATGAGCAGTTCTAC. Amino acids: CVCDLDVAGGPNEQFY.

This clonotype was seen many times. The chain has TRBV28 and TRBJ2-1; TRBD1 aligns across 7 bases. J gave up 7 bases and V 6 bases, and 9 bases lay outside the gene matches. The CDR3 runs to 14 residues. Germline values: CDR1 MDHEN, CDR2 SYDVKM. In DNA, the CDR3 is TGTGCCAGCAGGGAACCCTACAGGGGTAATGAGCAGTTCTTC. This encodes CASREPYRGNEQFF.

A note on this clonotype: One base away lies a much larger clone, so this may be a sequencing read error. CDR3 protein: CASSLEGGTSYNEQIF. CDR3 nucleotides: TGTGCCAGCAGCTTAGAAGGCGGTACTTCCTACAATGAGCAGATCTTC. The chain uses TRBV7-6 and TRBJ2-1; no clear D gene. Germline values: CDR1 SGHVS, CDR2 FNYEAQ. The CDR3 is made up of 16 amino acids. The full variable domain, its missing parts supplied by reference TRBV7-6 and TRBJ2-1, is GAGVSQSPRYKVTKRGQDVALRCDPISGHVSLYWYRQALGQGPEFLTYFNYEAQQDKSGLPNDRFSAERPEGSISTLTIQRTEQRDSAMYRCASSLEGGTSYNEQIFGPGTRLTVL.

This rearrangement joins TRBV3-1 to TRBJ2-5; 10 bases align to TRBD1. CDR3 length: 16 amino acids. V shed 3 bases and J 5 bases; nucleotides not matched to a gene: 9. Germline V gene lookup returns CDR1 LGHDT and CDR2 YNNKEL (reference sequence). CDR3 in DNA: TGTGCCAGCAGCCATCCCGGGACAGGGGCATGGGAGACCCAGTACTTC. It encodes CASSHPGTGAWETQYF.

The table lists this clonotype with a few counts. The rearrangement uses TRBV4-3 and TRBJ1-2; the D is unclear. This CDR3 spans 17 amino acids. CDR1 is LGHNA and CDR2 is YSLEER in the germline V gene. Trimming shortened V by 5 bases and J by 0 bases, and 19 bases separated the two germline ends. CDR3 sequence reads: CASSYQRRDLANYGYTF. The CDR3 nucleotides are TGCGCCAGCAGCTACCAACGCCGGGATCTAGCTAACTATGGCTACACCTTC.

Worth noting for this clonotype: It may be a read error: a sequence one base away is much more abundant. The chain carries TRBV20-1 and TRBJ2-2; possible D gene TRBD1, 7 bases. The germline V gene has CDR1 DFQATT and CDR2 SNEGSKA (reference sequence). The CDR3 is 15 residues long. Trimming stripped 0 bases from V and 3 bases from J, with 11 bases between. The CDR3 region has the DNA TGCAGTGCTAGAGACCAGGGGGAGGACACCGGGGAGCTGTTTTTT. This codes for CSARDQGEDTGELFF.

Many counts were recorded for this clonotype. V is TRBV6-5 and J is TRBJ2-3, with D hard to call. CDR1 and CDR2 from the germline V gene are MNHEY and SVGAGI. This CDR3 is built from 13 residues. Trimming removed 0 bases from V and 4 bases from J, with 5 bases in between. CDR3 bases: TGTGCCAGCAGTTACTCTAATTCAGATACGCAGTATTTT. It yields the protein CASSYSNSDTQYF.

The sample holds many counts of this clonotype. J is TRBJ2-1 and V is TRBV7-9; 9 nucleotides agree with TRBD2. V was clipped by 4 bases and J by 4 bases; unmatched bases: 8. Germline loops: CDR1 SEHNR, CDR2 FQNEAQ (reference sequence). The CDR3 has 16 residues. CDR3 sequence (DNA): TGTGCCAGCAGCTCACCAGCGGGAGGCTCGTACAATGAGCAGTTCTTC. The encoded protein is CASSSPAGGSYNEQFF.

Points on this clonotype: A much larger clonotype is one base distant, so this may be a read error. The V call is TRBV6-1, the J call TRBJ2-7, with TRBD1 matching over 7 bases. In germline, CDR1 is MNHNS, CDR2 SASEGT. The CDR3 runs to 15 residues. The CDR3 sequence: CASSEDEGGVDEPYF. CDR3 nucleotides: TGTGCCAGCAGTGAAGATGAAGGGGGCGTGGATGAGCCGTACTTC.

This clonotype showed up many times. The rearrangement links TRBV28 to TRBJ2-7; 10 bases fit TRBD2. Trimming removed 1 base from V and 0 bases from J; junction bases left unmatched: 6. The CDR3 covers 17 residues. Germline V gene lookup returns CDR1 MDHEN and CDR2 SYDVKM. Here the CDR3 DNA reads TGTGCCAGCAGTTTATCGGGACTAGCGCCTAGCTCCTACGAGCAGTACTTC. Residues: CASSLSGLAPSSYEQYF.

This clonotype showed up many times. CDR3 nucleotide sequence: TGCGCCAGCAGCACCGGGACAGGGGTAGTGTCCGGCGGCTACACCTTC. Its protein product is CASSTGTGVVSGGYTF. The rearrangement links TRBV4-3 to TRBJ1-2; TRBD1 agrees at 10 bases. CDR3 length equals 16 residues. In germline, CDR1 is LGHNA, CDR2 YSLEER. After removal of 5 bases from V and 8 bases from J, the junction contained 14 bases not matched to a gene.

The rearrangement links TRBV6-1 to TRBJ2-2; 15 bases match TRBD2. The germline gives CDR1 MNHNS, CDR2 SASEGT. After removal of 6 bases from V and 6 bases from J, the junction contained 8 bases not matched to a gene. This CDR3 has 17 amino acids. The CDR3 bases are TGTGCCAGCAGCCGCGCCGGACTAGCGGGAGGGGCCGGGGAGCTGTTTTTT. It encodes CASSRAGLAGGAGELFF.

This clonotype was recorded many times. DNA of the CDR3: TGTGCCAGCGGGGACAGGGGGGATTACTATGGCTACACCTTC. Translating it yields CASGDRGDYYGYTF. The J gene is TRBJ1-2, the V gene TRBV6-1, with 11 positions matching TRBD1. V shed 8 bases, J shed 3 bases, and the junction held 5 bases outside the gene matches. CDR3 length: 14 amino acids. The germline gives CDR1 MNHNS, CDR2 SASEGT.

This clonotype was recorded at least ten times. This chain uses TRBV7-9 with TRBJ2-5; maybe TRBD1 (6 bases). CDR1 is SEHNR and CDR2 is FQNEAQ in the germline V gene (reference sequence). Deletions cut 2 bases from V and 3 bases from J, with 7 bases between. This CDR3 has 13 amino acids. The CDR3 DNA reads TGTGCCAGCAGCTTACCAGGGGAAGAGACCCAGTACTTC. Translated: CASSLPGEETQYF. Together with reference TRBV7-9 and TRBJ2-5, the CDR3 gives the full variable domain: DTGVSQNPRHKITKRGQNVTFRCDPISEHNRLYWYRQTLGQGPEFLTYFQNEAQLEKSRLLSDRFSAERPKGSFSTLEIQRTEQGDSAMYLCASSLPGEETQYFGPGTRLLVL.

This clonotype was observed many times. The chain couples TRBV28 to TRBJ2-5; 8 bases align to TRBD2. This CDR3 has 17 residues. V lost 3 bases, J lost 1 base, and 10 bases stayed unmatched. Germline CDR1 and CDR2: MDHEN and SYDVKM. In DNA, the CDR3 is TGTGCCAGCAGTTTGAGAATTAGCGGGATGAGCCAAGAGACCCAGTACTTC. This codes for CASSLRISGMSQETQYF. The full variable domain, with the rest looked up from reference TRBV28 and TRBJ2-5, is DVKVTQSSRYLVKRTGEKVFLECVQDMDHENMFWYRQDPGLGLRLIYFSYDVKMKEKGDIPEGYSVSREKKERFSLILESASTNQTSMYLCASSLRISGMSQETQYFGPGTRLLVL.